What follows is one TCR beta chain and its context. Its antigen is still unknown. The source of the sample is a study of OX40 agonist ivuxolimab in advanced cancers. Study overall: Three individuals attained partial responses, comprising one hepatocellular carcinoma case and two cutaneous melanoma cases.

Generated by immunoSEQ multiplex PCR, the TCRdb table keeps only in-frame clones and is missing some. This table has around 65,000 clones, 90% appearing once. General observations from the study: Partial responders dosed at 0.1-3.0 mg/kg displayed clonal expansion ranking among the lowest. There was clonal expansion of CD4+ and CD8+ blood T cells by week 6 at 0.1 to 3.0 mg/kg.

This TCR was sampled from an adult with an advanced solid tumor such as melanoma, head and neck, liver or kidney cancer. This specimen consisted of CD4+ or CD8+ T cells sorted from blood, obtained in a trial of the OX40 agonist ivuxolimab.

CDR3 DNA: TGTGCCAGCAGCTCAAGGGGGTCCTCACCCCTCCACTTT. It is translated as CASSSRGSSPLHF. The chain joins TRBV7-2 to TRBJ1-6; tentatively, D is TRBD1 (6 bases). CDR1 and CDR2 from the germline V gene are SGHTA and FQGNSA. The ends were cut back, 4 bases at V and 10 bases at J, with 11 bases in the middle. The CDR3 contains 13 residues.